This passage covers 9 T cell receptor beta chains from one sample sequenced in a study of blood T cell repertoires in COVID-19. Sequencing used immunoSEQ multiplex PCR; TCRdb keeps in-frame clones, though not all of them. This table holds tens of thousands of clones, over 65% found once. Sequenced material: peripheral blood. The receptors here all came from a human donor in a cohort sampled during active COVID-19.

The J gene is TRBJ2-3, the V gene TRBV5-1; TRBD2 matches at 8 bases. CDR1 is SGHRS and CDR2 is YFSETQ in the germline V gene. V shed 4 bases and J 5 bases; nucleotides not matched to a gene: 9. CDR3 length: 15 residues. The CDR3, as DNA: TGCGCCAGCAGCCAAAACGGACTAGCAGGAGATACGCAGTATTTT. It yields the protein CASSQNGLAGDTQYF.

This chain links TRBV11-2 with TRBJ2-7, with 7 bases that match TRBD2. CDR1 SGHAT and CDR2 FQNNGV come from the germline V gene. CDR3 length: 16 amino acids. V lost 0 bases to trimming and J lost 4 bases; unmatched junction nucleotides: 9. For the CDR3, the DNA is TGTGCCAGCAGCTTAGAGGGGGGAGGGCTTTGGTACGAGCAGTACTTC. Protein: CASSLEGGGLWYEQYF.

The rearrangement links TRBV28 to TRBJ1-2; D possibly corresponds to TRBD1 (5 bases). Trimming stripped 7 bases from V and 1 base from J, with 13 bases between. There are 14 residues in the CDR3. Germline-derived CDR1 and CDR2 are MDHEN and SYDVKM. This CDR3 is CASINGAVNYGYTF. The CDR3 region has the DNA TGTGCCAGCATAAATGGGGCGGTTAACTATGGCTACACCTTC.

The rearrangement uses TRBV7-2 and TRBJ2-7, with 12 bases aligning to TRBD2. The ends lost 5 bases at V and 4 bases at J; junction bases unmatched: 6. CDR1 is SGHTA and CDR2 is FQGNSA in the germline V gene. The CDR3 is made up of 15 amino acids. The CDR3 DNA reads as TGTGCCAGCAGCCCTCTAGCGGGAGGGAGGTACGAGCAGTACTTC. It specifies CASSPLAGGRYEQYF.

This clone was counted a single time. The CDR3 nucleotides read TGTGCCAGCAGTGAAGCAGGGAGGAATACGCAGTATTTT. It is translated as CASSEAGRNTQYF. V and J are TRBV6-1 and TRBJ2-3; weak D call: TRBD2 (6 bases). Trimming removed 0 bases at V and 7 bases at J, with 8 bases between. This CDR3 region has 13 residues. CDR1 and CDR2 from the germline V gene are MNHNS and SASEGT.

The rearrangement joins TRBV19 to TRBJ1-3; D not resolved. V was trimmed by 5 bases and J by 2 bases, leaving 7 bases between them. Germline V gene lookup returns CDR1 LNHDA and CDR2 SQIVND (reference sequence). The CDR3 consists of 13 residues. The CDR3 loop reads CASSPRAGNTIYF. DNA for the CDR3: TGTGCCAGTAGTCCCCGGGCTGGAAACACCATATATTTT.

The sample holds one count of this clone. The rearrangement links TRBV6-5 to TRBJ1-1; the D is unclear. V was shortened by 6 bases and J by 4 bases, with 18 bases between the two germline ends. This CDR3 has 15 amino acids. Germline values: CDR1 MNHEY, CDR2 SVGAGI. CDR3 coding DNA: TGTGCCAGCAGCCCCAATTCCGACACCTTCACTGAAGCTTTCTTT. This gives the protein CASSPNSDTFTEAFF.

The chain is built from TRBV5-5 and TRBJ1-4; TRBD1 matches at 12 bases. CDR1 SGHKS and CDR2 YYEKEE come from the germline V gene (reference sequence). The CDR3 sequence is 16 residues long. The trim removed 4 bases at V and 3 bases at J, leaving 4 bases unmatched. In DNA form, the CDR3 reads TGTGCCAGCAGCCGGGACAGGGGGCCGTCTAATGAAAAACTGTTTTTT. It yields the protein CASSRDRGPSNEKLFF.

CDR3 sequence: CASIQRAGEGTEAFF. CDR3 nucleotides: TGTGCCAGCATACAAAGAGCAGGGGAGGGCACTGAAGCTTTCTTT. V usage is TRBV6-5 and J usage is TRBJ1-1, with D possibly TRBD1 on 6 matching bases. V lost 7 bases, J lost 4 bases, and 19 bases lay in between. Germline CDR1 and CDR2: MNHEY and SVGAGI. The CDR3 loop spans 15 amino acids.